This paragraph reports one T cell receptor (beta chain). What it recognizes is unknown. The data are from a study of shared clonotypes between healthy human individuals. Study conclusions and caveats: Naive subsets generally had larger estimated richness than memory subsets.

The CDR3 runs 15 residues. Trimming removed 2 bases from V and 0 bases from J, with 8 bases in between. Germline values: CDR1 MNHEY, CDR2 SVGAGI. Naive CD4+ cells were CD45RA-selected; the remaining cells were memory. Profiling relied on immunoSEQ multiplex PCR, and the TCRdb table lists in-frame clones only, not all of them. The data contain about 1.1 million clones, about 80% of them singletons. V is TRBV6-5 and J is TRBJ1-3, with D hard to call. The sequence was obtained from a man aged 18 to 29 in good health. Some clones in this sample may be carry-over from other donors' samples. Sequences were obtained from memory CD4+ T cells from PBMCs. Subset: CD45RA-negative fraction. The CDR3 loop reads CASSYTINSGNTIYF. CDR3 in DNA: TGTGCCAGCAGTTACACAATCAACTCTGGAAACACCATATATTTT.